This TCR beta chain was identified in a study of blood T cell repertoires in COVID-19 (dated by TCRdb to about 2020). Background on the whole study: Collaborator samples came from the United States, Italy and Spain and covered acute and convalescent phases of COVID-19. The material from the prospective study consisted of cDNA or gDNA derived from T cells, B-cell-depleted T cells, or PBMCs. The dataset comprised deeply sampled blood TCRbeta repertoires from subjects exposed to, actively infected with, or recovered from COVID-19. The repertoires were made available in a free public database intended to serve as a resource for research on the immune response to SARS-CoV-2. The samples were drawn from the first 160 participants of the ongoing ImmuneRACE study and from 1,254 subjects provided by 6 global collaborators. The sample metadata nearly always contained a de-identified subject ID, COVID-19 status, age in years and sex. HLA class I and class II types, where available, came from metadata supplied by the sample provider rather than from assay-based typing.

The investigation overall reported the following: The amount of clinical and demographic metadata varied by source and participant and was provided uncurated.

Enrolling through a virtual design, the prospective study's participants ranged in age from roughly 18 to 95 years and lived across roughly 24 United States geographic areas. To assign participants to cohorts, the prospective study relied on clinical history that participants themselves reported in a screening survey and a study questionnaire. Mobile phlebotomists in the prospective study collected whole blood, serum and a nasopharyngeal or oropharyngeal swab from every participant. Prospective study participants could optionally give additional blood draws and questionnaires over a roughly two-month period. Blood samples from the prospective study were shipped frozen or at room temperature prior to DNA extraction. A note on this clone: The clone's antigen remains unknown. No clone much larger than this one lies a single base away; base qualities are absent.

The immunoSEQ Assay, a bias-controlled multiplex PCR, was used to amplify TCRbeta CDR3 regions from genomic DNA. In the source study's methods: The number of nucleated cells in each sample was estimated by amplification of reference gene primers within the assay. To quantify the absolute abundance of each unique TCRbeta CDR3 rearrangement, sequence reads were collapsed and filtered. For each sample, productive Simpson clonality was calculated as the square root of Simpson's diversity index over productive rearrangements. Here the immuneACCESS table is served through TCRdb, limited to in-frame sequences with V and J called. Missing clones are a known gap in these copies; in checked studies unresolved V genes cover under half, and the rest lacks a known reason. V, J and clone size are those of that table, while D and trimming were read from the DNA. This sample has roughly 190,000 clones in its table, and around 80% of those were observed once. Of the sample, roughly a sixth falls within the top ten clones.

From the cysteine through the phenylalanine, the CDR3 covers 15 amino acids. CDR3 DNA only is kept here, 45 bases in frame from base 1. V is pruned by 3 bases and J by 5 bases, leaving 9 bases of the junction without a gene match. As encoded in the germline V gene, CDR1 is MDHEN while CDR2 is SYDVKM. This receptor chain uses TRBV28 and TRBJ1-1, with 7 bases in between that match TRBD1. The sequenced sample was PBMCs or T cells enriched from blood (not recorded which). The receptor's source is a woman aged 45-65 years with acute COVID-19. The DNA is TGTGCCAGCAGTTTCCAGAGAGGGGGCATGACTGAAGCTTTCTTT. It encodes CASSFQRGGMTEAFF.